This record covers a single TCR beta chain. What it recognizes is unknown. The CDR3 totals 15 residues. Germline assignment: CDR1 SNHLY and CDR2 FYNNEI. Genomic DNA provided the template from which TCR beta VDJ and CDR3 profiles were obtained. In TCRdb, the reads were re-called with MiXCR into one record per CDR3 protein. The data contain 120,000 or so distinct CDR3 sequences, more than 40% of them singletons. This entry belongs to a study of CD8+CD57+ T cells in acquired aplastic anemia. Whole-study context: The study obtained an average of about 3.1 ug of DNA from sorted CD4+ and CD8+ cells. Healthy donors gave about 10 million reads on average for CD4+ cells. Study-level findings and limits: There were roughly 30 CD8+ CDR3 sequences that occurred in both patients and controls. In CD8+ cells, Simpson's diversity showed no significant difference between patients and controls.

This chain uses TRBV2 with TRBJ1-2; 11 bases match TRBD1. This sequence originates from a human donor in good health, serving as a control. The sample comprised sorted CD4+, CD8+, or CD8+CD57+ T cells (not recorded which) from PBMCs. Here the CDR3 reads CARGGQGEANYGYTF. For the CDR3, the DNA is TGTGCGAGGGGGGGACAGGGGGAAGCTAACTATGGCTACACCTTC.